The rows below give T cell receptor beta chains drawn from one sample of a study of blood T cell repertoires in COVID-19. Only in-frame clones appear in the TCRdb table, and some are missing; sequencing was by immunoSEQ multiplex PCR. The sample holds just under 250,000 clones; approximately 86% are singletons and the top ten take roughly 3%. Sequences were obtained from peripheral blood. These receptors were taken from a woman aged 25 to 45 who had recovered from COVID-19. Both conserved end residues are part of each CDR3. The D gene is left open where the match is weak. Clone sizes are given selectively: once, few, many, or a class where the clone is expanded.

TGTGCCAGCAGTGAACGCGACAGGTCCGGCATTCAGTACTTC,CASSERDRSGIQYF,-,TRBJ2-4,TRBV25-1,-
TGTGCCATGACGACAGGATCATTGGGAAACACCATATATTTT,CAMTTGSLGNTIYF,-,TRBJ1-3,TRBV10-3,-
TGTGCCAGCACCGGACAGGCTGCGGAGACCCAGTACTTC,CASTGQAAETQYF,TRBD1,TRBJ2-5,TRBV2,-
TGTGCCAGCAGCTGGCAGGGAAACACTGAAGCTTTCTTT,CASSWQGNTEAFF,-,TRBJ1-1,TRBV7-2,-
TGTGCCAGCTCCCGACAGGTGGCGTTTGGGGCCAACGTCCTGACTTTC,CASSRQVAFGANVLTF,-,TRBJ2-6,TRBV5-5,-
TGTGCCAGCACCAGGTCCACTGAAGCTTTCTTT,CASTRSTEAFF,-,TRBJ1-1,TRBV12-3/TRBV12-4,-
TGTCCCCCCGGGGGAGAATCTAGCACAGATACGCAGTATTTT,CPPGGESSTDTQYF,-,TRBJ2-3,TRBV19,-
TGTGCCAGCTCCCAGGGTTCGGATACGCAGTATTTT,CASSQGSDTQYF,-,TRBJ2-3,TRBV7-9,-
TGTGCCAGCAAGGGAGTAGATAGCACAGATACGCAGTATTTT,CASKGVDSTDTQYF,-,TRBJ2-3,TRBV2,-
TGTGCAAGTCGCTTAGAGCCCTCCCCGGAGGGGATGCCGAAGGGCTCTGGACTCAGAGAGACCCAGTACTTC,CASRLEPSPEGMPKGSGLRETQYF,-,TRBJ2-5,TRBV12-2,-
TGTGCCAGTTCCCAGACAACAGGGAATTCACCCCTCCACTTT,CASSQTTGNSPLHF,-,TRBJ1-6,TRBV19,-
TGTGCCAGCTCATCCACAAAAGACCGACGGGACTATGGCTACACCTTC,CASSSTKDRRDYGYTF,-,TRBJ1-2,TRBV18,-
TGTGCCAGCAGCTTGGGGACAGGGGATAGCAATCAGCCCCAGCATTTT,CASSLGTGDSNQPQHF,TRBD1,TRBJ1-5,TRBV5-5,once
TGTGCCAGTAGTAATGGGGCCTTAGGGCCCCAGCATTTT,CASSNGALGPQHF,-,TRBJ1-5,TRBV19,-
TGTGCCAGTAGTAGACTTGGGGCAGACGTAACGCAGTATTTT,CASSRLGADVTQYF,-,TRBJ2-3,TRBV19,-
TGTGCCAGCAGTTTAGCGGGGGGTAGCTCCTACAATGAGCAGTTCTTC,CASSLAGGSSYNEQFF,TRBD2,TRBJ2-1,TRBV2,-
TGTGCCAGCAGCCCCCGGACTAGCGGGGGAATCACAGATACGCAGTATTTT,CASSPRTSGGITDTQYF,TRBD2,TRBJ2-3,TRBV11-3,-
TGCGCCAGCAGCCCGATAGCGGGGGCTTACGAGCAGTACTTC,CASSPIAGAYEQYF,TRBD2,TRBJ2-7,TRBV4-1,-
TGTGCCAGCAGTCATGATCGTGGGGGACTCAATGAGCAGTTCTTC,CASSHDRGGLNEQFF,-,TRBJ2-1,TRBV5-4,-
TGCGCCAGCAGCCAAATAGCGGGGGTTACGACTATCGAGTTCTTC,CASSQIAGVTTIEFF,TRBD2,TRBJ2-1,TRBV4-1,-
TGTGCCAGCTCACTGACCTCGGACAGGCCGACAGCCAAAAACATTCAGTACTTC,CASSLTSDRPTAKNIQYF,TRBD1,TRBJ2-4,TRBV18,-
TGTGCCAGCAGCTTGGGCATACTAGCGGGGGGGGCCAATGAGCAGTTCTTC,CASSLGILAGGANEQFF,TRBD2,TRBJ2-1,TRBV5-4,-
TGTGCCAGCAGCTTAGCGATGGGTAAAGGACAGGGTGGATTCGAGCAGTACTTC,CASSLAMGKGQGGFEQYF,TRBD1,TRBJ2-7,TRBV7-6,-
TGCAGCCTAATACCGGGACTAGCGGGGGGATCCTCCTACAATGAGCAGTTCTTC,CSLIPGLAGGSSYNEQFF,TRBD2,TRBJ2-1,TRBV29-1,-
TGCAGTGCTAGTGGTCGTCCCAGGGTTAACTATGGCTACACCTTC,CSASGRPRVNYGYTF,-,TRBJ1-2,TRBV20-1,-
TGCGCCAGCAGCTTGGAGGGGACAGGGAATCAGCCCCAGCATTTT,CASSLEGTGNQPQHF,TRBD1,TRBJ1-5,TRBV5-1,-
TGTGCCAGCTCACCATCGTTAGGGAGCTCCTACAATGAGCAGTTCTTC,CASSPSLGSSYNEQFF,-,TRBJ2-1,TRBV18,-